This is a list of T cell receptor beta chains from one sample in a study of identical twins. TCRdb analysed the 5' RACE reads with MiXCR anew, one entry per CDR3 protein. The sample has some 200,000 distinct CDR3 sequences, less than 8% seen once. This sample also belongs to another study, concerning yellow fever vaccine responses in identical twins.

The sequenced sample was memory (CD45RO+) T cells sorted from blood. These receptor sequences come from a woman aged 18-35 years in good health. CDR3s include the opening cysteine and the closing phenylalanine or tryptophan. Fields, in order: clone size, J gene, D gene, V gene, CDR3 DNA, CDR3 protein. D genes are given only for firm matches. The size entry is marked missing in some rows and otherwise reads once, few, many or a size class.

>.|TRBJ2-3|TRBD2|TRBV5-6
TGTGCCAGCAGCTTGGTGTTGGGACTAGCGGGAGTTTTGCTCACAGATACGCAGTATTTT
CASSLVLGLAGVLLTDTQYF
>.|TRBJ2-2|.|TRBV27
TGTGCCAGCAGTCGGGGATCCGGGGAGCTGTTTTTT
CASSRGSGELFF
>many|TRBJ2-7|.|TRBV20-1
TGCAGTGCTAGACAGTTGGGAGGCCTGAGCTCCTACGAGCAGTACTTC
CSARQLGGLSSYEQYF
>few|TRBJ2-1|TRBD2|TRBV20-1
TGCAGTGCTATTCGAAGCGGGGTCGTTTCTGGTGAGCAGTTCTTC
CSAIRSGVVSGEQFF
>.|TRBJ2-7|TRBD1|TRBV28
TGTGCCAGCAGGGGGACAGGGAAATACGAGCAGTACTTC
CASRGTGKYEQYF
>few|TRBJ1-6|.|TRBV9
TGTGCCACGCCCCCCAGGCGGGATTCACCCCTCCACTTT
CATPPRRDSPLHF
>few|TRBJ2-7|.|TRBV11-2
TGTGCCAGCAGTTATCAGGTTAACTACGAGCAGTACTTC
CASSYQVNYEQYF
>many|TRBJ1-5|.|TRBV24-1
TGTGCCACCAGTGGAGCAGGTAGCAATCAGCCCCAGCATTTT
CATSGAGSNQPQHF
>many|TRBJ2-2|.|TRBV9
TGTGCCAGCAGCGTAGCGTATCAGGGGGGGTTCAAAAACACCGGGGAGCTGTTTTTT
CASSVAYQGGFKNTGELFF
>many|TRBJ2-6|.|TRBV28
TGTGCCAGCAGTTTCCCTACAGGGTCGGGGGCCAACGTCCTGACTTTC
CASSFPTGSGANVLTF
>few|TRBJ1-4|.|TRBV7-2
TGTGCCAGCAGCTTGGATGTGGCGAAGAATGAAAAACTGTTTTTT
CASSLDVAKNEKLFF
>few|TRBJ2-5|.|TRBV4-3
TGCGCCAGCAGGCTTGATCCCGCAAGGGGAGAGACCCAGTACTTC
CASRLDPARGETQYF
>many|TRBJ2-7|.|TRBV24-1
TGTGCCACCAGTGATTTGTCGGAGTTTCTAGGCGAGCAGTACTTC
CATSDLSEFLGEQYF
>.|TRBJ2-7|TRBD1|TRBV6-1
TGTGCCAGCAGTGCACACTTGGGACAGAACTACGAGCAGTACTTC
CASSAHLGQNYEQYF
>many|TRBJ2-1|.|TRBV7-9
TGTGCCAGCAGCCCCGGGACGGCTGAATTAGGGCAGTTCTTC
CASSPGTAELGQFF
>few|TRBJ1-2|.|TRBV6-1
TGTGCCAAATGGAGTTACTATGGCTACACCTTC
CAKWSYYGYTF
>many|TRBJ1-4|.|TRBV12-3/TRBV12-4
TGTGCCAGCAGTTTTTCTCGGGAAAAACTGTTTTTT
CASSFSREKLFF
>.|TRBJ2-2|.|TRBV7-2
TGTGCCAGCAGTCAGAGTAATAGCGTGAACACCGGGGAGCTGTTTTTT
CASSQSNSVNTGELFF
>.|TRBJ1-2|TRBD1|TRBV7-2
TGTGCCAGCAGCTTCTCCGGGACAGGCGCCTATGGCTACACCTTC
CASSFSGTGAYGYTF
>.|TRBJ1-1|.|TRBV6-6
TGTGCCAGCAGCTACACGAACACTGAAGCTTTCTTT
CASSYTNTEAFF
>.|TRBJ2-7|TRBD2|TRBV20-1
TGCAGTGCTAGTAATCCGGGACTAGCGGGATCACCCTACGAGCAGTACTTC
CSASNPGLAGSPYEQYF
>many|TRBJ2-1|TRBD2|TRBV5-1
TGCGCCAGCAGCTCTGGGGGACTAGGGACGAATGAGCAGTTCTTC
CASSSGGLGTNEQFF
>.|TRBJ2-7|.|TRBV6-5
TGTGCCAGCAGTTACGGGCAGGAGACCTACGAGCAGTACTTC
CASSYGQETYEQYF
>many|TRBJ2-7|.|TRBV24-1
TGTGCCACCTCTGCGGGGACCGCCACCTACGAGCAGTACTTC
CATSAGTATYEQYF
>.|TRBJ2-5|TRBD2|TRBV2
TGTGCCAGCAGTCGACTAGCGGGGGGGCCCCGGGAGACCCAGTACTTC
CASSRLAGGPRETQYF
>.|TRBJ2-5|TRBD1|TRBV6-1
TGTGCCAGCAGCAGATTAGGGACAGGGGGCGAGACCCAGTACTTC
CASSRLGTGGETQYF
>.|TRBJ2-7|.|TRBV30
TGTGCCTGGAGTGTATCCGGGGGACCCTACGAGCAGTACTTC
CAWSVSGGPYEQYF
>few|TRBJ2-1|.|TRBV6-6
TGTGCCAGCACCTCCATAGGGAGGGAGCAGTTCTTC
CASTSIGREQFF
>.|TRBJ2-7|.|TRBV5-1
TGCGCCAGCAGCTTGGGGCCCCCCGGGATGGGCCCGTACGAGCAGTACTTC
CASSLGPPGMGPYEQYF
>many|TRBJ2-1|TRBD2|TRBV29-1
TGCAGCGTTGTTGCGGGGGGGCTCTACAATGAGCAGTTCTTC
CSVVAGGLYNEQFF
>.|TRBJ2-2|.|TRBV28
TGTGCCAGCAATTTCTTCCCCGGGGAGCTGTTTTTT
CASNFFPGELFF